What follows is one TCR beta chain and its context. The target antigen is unknown. Germline loops: CDR1 SGHVS, CDR2 FQNEAQ. Trimming removed 8 bases at V and 5 bases at J, with 13 bases between. This CDR3 region has 13 residues. The primer mix had 60 Vbeta and 13 Jbeta primers. Only in-frame clones appear in the TCRdb table, and some are missing; sequencing was by immunoSEQ multiplex PCR. The data contain about 110,000 clones, more than 65% of them singletons. The data derive from a study of cytomegalovirus exposure and HLA in healthy donors. Study-wide findings and caveats: Three chains tied to CMV proved CMV antigen-specific in vitro. The study put some 150 TCR beta chains on its list as cytomegalovirus-associated. A classifier reportedly called cytomegalovirus status with high sensitivity and specificity.

The V call is TRBV7-8, the J call TRBJ2-1; D is ambiguous. The source of this sequence is a young man in good health and CMV-seronegative. The sequencing input was PBMCs. The CDR3 region has the DNA TGTGCCAGCGGTCCGACTGGAGACAATGAGCAGTTCTTC. It codes for CASGPTGDNEQFF. The entire variable domain, with the rest obtained from reference TRBV7-8 and TRBJ2-1, is as follows: GAGVSQSPRYKVAKRGQDVALRCDPISGHVSLFWYQQALGQGPEFLTYFQNEAQLDKSGLPSDRFFAERPEGSVSTLKIQRTQQEDSAVYLCASGPTGDNEQFFGPGTRLTVL.